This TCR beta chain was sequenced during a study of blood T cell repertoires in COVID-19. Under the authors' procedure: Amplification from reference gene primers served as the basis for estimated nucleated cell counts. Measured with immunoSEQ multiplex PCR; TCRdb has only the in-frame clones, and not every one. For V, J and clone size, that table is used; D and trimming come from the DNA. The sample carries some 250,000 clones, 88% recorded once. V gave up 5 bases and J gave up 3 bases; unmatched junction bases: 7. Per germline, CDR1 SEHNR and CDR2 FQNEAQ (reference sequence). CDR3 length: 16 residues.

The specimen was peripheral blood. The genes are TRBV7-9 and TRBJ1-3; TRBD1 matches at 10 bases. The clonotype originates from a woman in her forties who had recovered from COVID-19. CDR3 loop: CASSPPGTGVGNTIYF. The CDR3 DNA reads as TGTGCCAGCAGCCCCCCCGGGACAGGGGTTGGAAACACCATATATTTT.